This is a list of T cell receptor beta chains from one sample in a study of blood T cell repertoires in COVID-19. Sequencing was performed with immunoSEQ multiplex PCR; in TCRdb, only in-frame clones are kept and a portion is missing. In the table there are about 270,000 clones, more than 80% of which are singletons. Material: PBMCs or T cells enriched from blood (not recorded which). These receptors were collected from a woman aged 18-35 years who had recovered from COVID-19. The CDR3 runs from the conserved cysteine through the conserved F or W. The D gene is left open where the match is weak. Clone size is shown for a subset of rows, as once, few, many or a class of expanded clone.

>TRBD2|NA|TRBV28|TRBJ2-7|14
TGTGCCAGCAGCCCAGCGGGGGGCCCCTACGAGCAGTACTTC
CASSPAGGPYEQYF
>NA|NA|TRBV27|TRBJ2-7|13
TGTGCCAGCAGTCTCGGACAGACCTACGAGCAGTACTTC
CASSLGQTYEQYF
>TRBD1|NA|TRBV5-1|TRBJ1-4|14
TGCGCCAGCAGCTTCAACAGGGGGAATGAAAAACTGTTTTTT
CASSFNRGNEKLFF
>NA|NA|TRBV11-2|TRBJ1-4|15
TGTGCCAGCAGCTTTCTAGCTGGGGCGGGGGAAAAACTGTTTTTT
CASSFLAGAGEKLFF
>TRBD2|NA|TRBV11-2|TRBJ2-2|16
TGTGCCAGCAGCTTAGTCGGGACTATTCACACCGGGGAGCTGTTTTTT
CASSLVGTIHTGELFF
>NA|NA|TRBV3-1/TRBV3-2|TRBJ2-2|12
TGTGCCAGCAGCCAACTATCCCGGGAGCTGTTTTTT
CASSQLSRELFF
>TRBD1|NA|TRBV20-1|TRBJ1-2|13
TGCAGTGCTAGTGACAGGGCCGACTATGGCTACACCTTC
CSASDRADYGYTF
>TRBD1|NA|TRBV2|TRBJ2-7|15
TGTGCCAGCAGTGCCCCAGGGACAGTCTCCTACGAGCAGTACTTC
CASSAPGTVSYEQYF
>TRBD2|few|TRBV7-9|TRBJ2-2|17
TGTGCCAGCAGCCCCGACGCACCAGCGGGGGCCTCCGGGGAGCTGTTTTTT
CASSPDAPAGASGELFF
>NA|NA|TRBV5-1|TRBJ1-4|14
TGCGCCAGCAGCTTGGAGGGGTCGGGTGAAAAACTGTTTTTT
CASSLEGSGEKLFF
>NA|NA|TRBV27|TRBJ2-2|15
TGTGCCAGCAGTTCGACCTGGGGGGGCCCCGGGGAGCTGTTTTTT
CASSSTWGGPGELFF
>TRBD1|few|TRBV5-5|TRBJ2-2|16
TGTGCCAGCAGCTCCCGGACAGGGGGCTGGGCCGGGGAGCTGTTTTTT
CASSSRTGGWAGELFF
>NA|NA|TRBV27|TRBJ1-1|14
TGTGCCAGCAGAACAACAGGGTTTAACACTGAAGCTTTCTTT
CASRTTGFNTEAFF
>NA|once|TRBV5-1|TRBJ1-2|13
TGCGCCAGCCGTACTTCCGCCGCCTATGGCTACACCTTC
CASRTSAAYGYTF
>TRBD1|few|TRBV19|TRBJ2-3|16
TGTGCCAGTAACCCCGGACGGGACAGGGGTTCAGATACGCAGTATTTT
CASNPGRDRGSDTQYF
>TRBD1|NA|TRBV4-1|TRBJ2-3|18
TGCGCCAGCAGCCAAGTCATCAAGGGACAGGGGGCCCCAGATACGCAGTATTTT
CASSQVIKGQGAPDTQYF
>NA|NA|TRBV19|TRBJ2-1|12
TGTGCCAGTAGTATCGGGGATACTGAGCAGTTCTTC
CASSIGDTEQFF
>TRBD1|NA|TRBV19|TRBJ1-6|13
TGTGCCAGTCTCCGGGACAGGAACTCACCCCTCCACTTT
CASLRDRNSPLHF
>NA|NA|TRBV7-9|TRBJ1-2|13
TGTGCCAGCAGCCTGATCCACTTAGAAGGCTACACCTTC
CASSLIHLEGYTF
>TRBD1|NA|TRBV2|TRBJ1-4|16
TGTGCCAGCAGTCCGGGACAGGGGGCGCGAAGGGAAAAACTGTTTTTT
CASSPGQGARREKLFF
>TRBD1|NA|TRBV5-1|TRBJ2-7|14
TGCGCCAGCAGCCTGCAGGGACAGGGCTACGAGCAGTACTTC
CASSLQGQGYEQYF
>TRBD2|once|TRBV30|TRBJ2-2|17
TGTGCCTGGAGTGTGGGGACTAGCGGGAGATACACCGGGGAGCTGTTTTTT
CAWSVGTSGRYTGELFF
>TRBD1|NA|TRBV30|TRBJ2-7|12
TGTGCCTGCGGGACAGGGGGTGGCGAGCAGTACTTC
CACGTGGGEQYF
>NA|NA|TRBV7-8|TRBJ2-7|13
TGTGCCAGCAGCTATCTCAGGGGCCACGAGCAGTACTTC
CASSYLRGHEQYF
>TRBD2|NA|TRBV10-2|TRBJ2-3|15
TGCGCCAGTCGGGATCAGGAAAGCGGGGCAGATACGCAGTATTTT
CASRDQESGADTQYF
>TRBD2|NA|TRBV9|TRBJ2-1|17
TGTGCCAGCAGCCCCCGGACTAGCGGGGAGAAGCCCAATGAGCAGTTCTTC
CASSPRTSGEKPNEQFF
>NA|NA|TRBV20-1|TRBJ1-2|11
TGCAGTGCTCCGAGGGACTATGGCTACACCTTC
CSAPRDYGYTF
>NA|NA|TRBV18|TRBJ2-5|14
TGTGCCAGCTCACCACCGAGCTATTCGGAGACCCAGTACTTC
CASSPPSYSETQYF
>NA|NA|TRBV19|TRBJ1-5|16
TGTGCCAGTAGTATCAAGGGGCCGGGAGGTATTCAGCCCCAGCATTTT
CASSIKGPGGIQPQHF
>NA|NA|TRBV9|TRBJ2-1|13
TGTGCCAGCAGCGTAGCTAGTCTCAATGAGCAGTTCTTC
CASSVASLNEQFF
>TRBD2|NA|TRBV2|TRBJ2-5|15
TGTGCCAGCAGCAAAGAAGCGGGGATTCAAGAGACCCAGTACTTC
CASSKEAGIQETQYF
>TRBD1|NA|TRBV9|TRBJ1-1|15
TGTGCCAGCAGCCAGGCAGGGGGCATGAACACTGAAGCTTTCTTT
CASSQAGGMNTEAFF
>TRBD1|NA|TRBV7-2|TRBJ1-1|14
TGTGCCAGCAGCGCGACAGGGGGGTACACTGAAGCTTTCTTT
CASSATGGYTEAFF
>NA|NA|TRBV4-1|TRBJ1-2|14
TGCGCCAGCAGCCAAGACAGCGCTTACTATGGCTACACCTTC
CASSQDSAYYGYTF
>TRBD1|NA|TRBV28|TRBJ1-4|15
TGTGCCAGCAGTTTTTATTTAGGGGGCAATGAAAAACTGTTTTTT
CASSFYLGGNEKLFF
>NA|NA|TRBV2|TRBJ1-2|15
TGTGCCAGCTCCCCGGGGCAGGGGACTAACTATGGCTACACCTTC
CASSPGQGTNYGYTF
>TRBD1|NA|TRBV10-3|TRBJ2-2|16
TGTGCCATCAGGGCGGACAGGGGGCCCGGCACCGGGGAGCTGTTTTTT
CAIRADRGPGTGELFF
>NA|once|TRBV6-5|TRBJ2-3|15
TGTGCCAGCAGTCCGTCACCGGGGGGCACAGATACGCAGTATTTT
CASSPSPGGTDTQYF
>NA|NA|TRBV7-6|TRBJ1-6|16
TGTGCCAGCAGCGCCGCCCTCAGGGAGGGGGATTCACCCCTCCACTTT
CASSAALREGDSPLHF
>TRBD1|NA|TRBV2|TRBJ2-5|16
TGTGCCTCGGCGGAGGACAGGGGGGGGTTTGTAGAGACCCAGTACTTC
CASAEDRGGFVETQYF
>NA|few|TRBV7-8|TRBJ1-1|12
TGTGCCAGCAGCCATGCAGGGGTGGGAGCTTTCTTT
CASSHAGVGAFF
>NA|NA|TRBV7-8|TRBJ1-1|13
TGTGCCAGCAGCTTAAGTCCAGGCTTTGCAGCTTTCTTT
CASSLSPGFAAFF
>NA|NA|TRBV27|TRBJ1-1|16
TGTGCCAGCAGTTCGGCTCTTTTTGGGGACGGGAGTGAAGCTTTCTTT
CASSSALFGDGSEAFF
>NA|NA|TRBV7-9|TRBJ1-6|13
TGTGCCAGCAGCACAACGATTAATTCACCCCTCCACTTT
CASSTTINSPLHF
>NA|once|TRBV5-1|TRBJ2-3|14
TGCGCCAGCAGCTCGGTGACTAGTTCAGATACGCAGTATTTT
CASSSVTSSDTQYF